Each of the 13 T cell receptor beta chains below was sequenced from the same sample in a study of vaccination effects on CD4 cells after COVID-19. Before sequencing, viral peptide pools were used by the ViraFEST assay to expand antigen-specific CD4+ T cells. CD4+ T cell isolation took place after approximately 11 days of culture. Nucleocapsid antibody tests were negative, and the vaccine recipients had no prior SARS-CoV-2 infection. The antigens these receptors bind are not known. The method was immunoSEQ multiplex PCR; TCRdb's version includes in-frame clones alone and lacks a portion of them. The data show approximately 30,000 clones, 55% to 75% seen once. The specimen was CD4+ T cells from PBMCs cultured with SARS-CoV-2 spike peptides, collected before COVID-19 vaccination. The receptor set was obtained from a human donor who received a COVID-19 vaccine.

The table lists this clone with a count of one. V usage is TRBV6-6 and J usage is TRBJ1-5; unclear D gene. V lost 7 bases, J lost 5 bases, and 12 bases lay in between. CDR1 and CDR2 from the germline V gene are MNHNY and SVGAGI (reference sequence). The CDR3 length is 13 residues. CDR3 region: CASTLHKDQPQHF. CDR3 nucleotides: TGTGCCAGCACCCTGCACAAGGATCAGCCCCAGCATTTT.

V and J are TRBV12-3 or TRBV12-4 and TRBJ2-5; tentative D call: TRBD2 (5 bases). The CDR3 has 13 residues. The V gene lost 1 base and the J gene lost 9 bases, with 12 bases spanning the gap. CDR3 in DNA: TGTGCCAGCAGTTTAGTTAGCAAGGAGGCCCAGTACTTC. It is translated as CASSLVSKEAQYF.

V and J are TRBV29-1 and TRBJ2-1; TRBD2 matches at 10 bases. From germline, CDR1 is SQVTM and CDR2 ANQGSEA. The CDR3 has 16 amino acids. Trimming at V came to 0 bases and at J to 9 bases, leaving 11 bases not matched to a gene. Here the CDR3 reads CSVEDRASGSQGEQFF. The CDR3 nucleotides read TGCAGCGTTGAAGATCGTGCTAGCGGGAGCCAGGGTGAGCAGTTCTTC.

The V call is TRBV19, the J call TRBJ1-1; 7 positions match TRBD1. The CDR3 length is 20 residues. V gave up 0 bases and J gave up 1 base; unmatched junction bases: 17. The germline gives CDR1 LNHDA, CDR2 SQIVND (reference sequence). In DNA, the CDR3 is TGTGCCAGTAGTATAGATGGATACAGGGGTTCGGAAGTTTGGAACACTGAAGCTTTCTTT. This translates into CASSIDGYRGSEVWNTEAFF.

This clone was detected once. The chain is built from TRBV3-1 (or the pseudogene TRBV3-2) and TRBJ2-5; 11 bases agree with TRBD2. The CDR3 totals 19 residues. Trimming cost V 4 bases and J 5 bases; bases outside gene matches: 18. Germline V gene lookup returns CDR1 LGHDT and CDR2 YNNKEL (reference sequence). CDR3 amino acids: CASSLTDLLAGEERETQYF. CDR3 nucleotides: TGTGCCAGCAGCCTAACGGACCTACTAGCGGGGGAAGAACGGGAGACCCAGTACTTC.

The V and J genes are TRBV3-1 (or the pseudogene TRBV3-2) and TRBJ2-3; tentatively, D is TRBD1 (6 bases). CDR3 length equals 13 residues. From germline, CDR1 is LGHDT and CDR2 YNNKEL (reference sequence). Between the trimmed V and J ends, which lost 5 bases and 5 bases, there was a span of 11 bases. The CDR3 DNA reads TGTGCCAGCAGCTCTAGGGGGAAAGATACGCAGTATTTT. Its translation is CASSSRGKDTQYF.

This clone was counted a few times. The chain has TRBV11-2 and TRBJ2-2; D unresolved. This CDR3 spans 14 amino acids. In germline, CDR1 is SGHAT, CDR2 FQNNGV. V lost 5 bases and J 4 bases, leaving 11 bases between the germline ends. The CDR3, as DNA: TGTGCCAGCAGCGACCAAGTAGGCACCGGGGAGCTGTTTTTT. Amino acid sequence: CASSDQVGTGELFF.

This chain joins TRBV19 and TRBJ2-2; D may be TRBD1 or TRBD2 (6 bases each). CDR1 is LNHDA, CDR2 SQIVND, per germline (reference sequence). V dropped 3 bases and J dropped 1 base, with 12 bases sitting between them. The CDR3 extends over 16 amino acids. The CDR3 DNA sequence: TGTGCCAGTAGTATTGGAGGGGGGATGAACACCGGGGAGCTGTTTTTT. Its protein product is CASSIGGGMNTGELFF.

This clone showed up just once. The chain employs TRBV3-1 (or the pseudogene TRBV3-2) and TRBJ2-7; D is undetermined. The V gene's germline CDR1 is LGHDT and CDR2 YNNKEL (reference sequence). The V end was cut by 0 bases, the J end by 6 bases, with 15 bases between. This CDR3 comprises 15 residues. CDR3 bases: TGTGCCAGCAGCCAAGAAAACAGCGTGGATGCCGAGCAGTACTTC. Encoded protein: CASSQENSVDAEQYF.

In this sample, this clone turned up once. Here the CDR3 reads CASGGTSRTDTQYF. The CDR3 DNA reads TGTGCCTCCGGGGGGACTAGCCGCACAGATACGCAGTATTTT. This chain links TRBV10-3 with TRBJ2-3, with 9 bases identical to TRBD2. Losses at the gene ends were 11 bases for V and 1 base for J; bases not matched to a gene: 7. The CDR3 is 14 residues long. CDR1 is ENHRY and CDR2 is SYGVKD in the germline V gene.

CDR3 sequence: CASSYRTSGVYEQYF. CDR3 sequence (DNA): TGTGCCAGCAGTTACAGGACTAGCGGGGTCTACGAGCAGTACTTC. The chain carries TRBV6-5 and TRBJ2-7, with 12 bases identical to TRBD2. This CDR3 region has 15 residues. J was trimmed by 3 bases and V by 2 bases; bases with no gene match: 2. CDR1 and CDR2 (germline): MNHEY, SVGAGI.

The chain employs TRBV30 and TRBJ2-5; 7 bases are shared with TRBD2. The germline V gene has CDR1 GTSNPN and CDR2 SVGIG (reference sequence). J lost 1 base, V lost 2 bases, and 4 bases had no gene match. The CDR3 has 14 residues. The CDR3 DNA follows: TGTGCCTGGAGTTTACCGGGGGGCCAAGAGACCCAGTACTTC. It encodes CAWSLPGGQETQYF.

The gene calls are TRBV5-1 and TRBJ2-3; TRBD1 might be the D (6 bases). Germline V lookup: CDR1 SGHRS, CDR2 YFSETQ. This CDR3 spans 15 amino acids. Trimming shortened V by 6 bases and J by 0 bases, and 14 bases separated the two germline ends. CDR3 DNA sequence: TGCGCCAGCAATGCAAGGGGGTCTAGCACAGATACGCAGTATTTT. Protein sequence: CASNARGSSTDTQYF.